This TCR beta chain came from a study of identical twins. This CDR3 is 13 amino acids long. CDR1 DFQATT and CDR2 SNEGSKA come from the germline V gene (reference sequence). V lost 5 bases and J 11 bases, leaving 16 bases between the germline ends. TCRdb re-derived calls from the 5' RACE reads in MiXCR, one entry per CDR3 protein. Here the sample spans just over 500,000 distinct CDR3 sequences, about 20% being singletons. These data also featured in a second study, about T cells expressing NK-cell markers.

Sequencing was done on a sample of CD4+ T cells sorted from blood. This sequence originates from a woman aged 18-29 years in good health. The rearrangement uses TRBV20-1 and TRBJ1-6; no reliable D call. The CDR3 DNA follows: TGCAGTGCTTTCCAGAATGCCAACCCACCCCTCCACTTT. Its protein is CSAFQNANPPLHF.